Below are 22 T cell receptor beta chains sequenced from a single sample in a study (dated by TCRdb to the mid-2010s). To prepare the library, 5' RACE was applied. Reads for this sample came from an Illumina MiSeq. The raw public data were reprocessed by TCRdb itself: fastp quality trimming at Q25, MiXCR clonotype calling, in-frame beta chains only. CDR3 protein duplicates are merged, each entry listing the most common genes and DNA. The sample table shows tens of thousands of distinct CDR3 sequences, and 17% are seen once. The ten largest clonotypes hold roughly 2.4% of the sample. Sequenced material: naive CD4+ T cells sorted from blood. The cell subset or site label, read with the paper, signifies: naive CD4+ T cells, CD4+CD45RA+CD25-. Receptors were obtained from a female donor with breast cancer.

As concerns this clonotype: A much larger clonotype is one base distant, so this may be a read error. A read error is likely, as this CDR3 ends without the conserved phenylalanine or tryptophan. V gene TRBV5-1 combines with J gene TRBJ1-2; 10 nucleotides match TRBD1. J lost 2 bases, V lost 5 bases, and 9 bases had no gene match. Germline V lookup: CDR1 SGHRS, CDR2 YFSETQ. There are 16 residues in the CDR3. CDR3 nucleotide sequence: TGCGCCAGCAGTCCGCGCGGGACAGGGGACAACTATGGCTACACCTGC. Its translation is CASSPRGTGDNYGYTC.

This clonotype has a handful of counts. This chain joins TRBV7-8 and TRBJ2-3; TRBD1 might be the D (6 bases). Germline CDR1 is SGHVS and CDR2 is FQNEAQ. The V and J ends lost 1 base and 4 bases respectively, with 6 bases between them. The CDR3 loop spans 13 amino acids. The CDR3 nucleotides read TGTGCCAGCAGCTTAGGACAGGCAGATACGCAGTATTTT. This translates into CASSLGQADTQYF.

The sample holds a few counts of this clonotype. The gene calls are TRBV5-1 and TRBJ2-7, with TRBD2 matching over 13 bases. Germline loops: CDR1 SGHRS, CDR2 YFSETQ. This CDR3 is 15 amino acids long. The trim removed 5 bases at V and 6 bases at J, leaving 8 bases unmatched. The CDR3 DNA sequence: TGCGCCAGCAGACAGGGGGGACTAGCGGGAACCGAGCAGTACTTC. Its protein product is CASRQGGLAGTEQYF.

This clonotype has just a few counts. V and J are TRBV10-3 and TRBJ2-7, with TRBD1 as a possible D gene (6 bases). Per the germline V gene, CDR1 is ENHRY and CDR2 is SYGVKD. The CDR3 spans 17 residues. V lost 5 bases, J lost 2 bases, and 22 bases lay in between. For the CDR3, the DNA is TGTGCCATCAGTCCGCACTCCCCGACAGGAATTGCCTACGAGCAGTACTTC. Translation gives CAISPHSPTGIAYEQYF.

This clonotype was detected many times. This rearrangement joins TRBV9 to TRBJ2-7; 9 bases match TRBD1. V was clipped by 4 bases and J by 5 bases; unmatched bases: 10. Germline CDR1 and CDR2: SGDLS and YYNGEE. The length of the CDR3 is 15 residues. The DNA for the CDR3 is TGTGCCAGCAGCCCCCCCGGGACAGGGAGGAACGAGCAGTACTTC. Amino acid sequence: CASSPPGTGRNEQYF.

The V gene is TRBV5-6, the J gene TRBJ1-5; the D is unclear. The CDR3 is 13 amino acids. The V end lost 2 bases, the J end lost 6 bases, and 9 bases lay between the germline ends. Germline V gene lookup returns CDR1 SGHDT and CDR2 YYEEEE. The CDR3 DNA reads as TGTGCCAGCAGCTTTTCTCGAGGTCAGCCCCAGCATTTT. This encodes CASSFSRGQPQHF.

The chain uses TRBV5-1 and TRBJ1-4, with unresolved D. Germline values: CDR1 SGHRS, CDR2 YFSETQ. With 5 bases removed from V and 8 bases from J, the gap between germline ends came to 16 bases. This CDR3 has 14 residues. CDR3 in DNA: TGCGCCAGCAGTGACATCCCGGAGAAAGAAAAACTGTTTTTT. The encoded protein is CASSDIPEKEKLFF. Drawing the rest from reference TRBV5-1 and TRBJ1-4, the complete variable domain is KAGVTQTPRYLIKTRGQQVTLSCSPISGHRSVSWYQQTPGQGLQFLFEYFSETQRNKGNFPGRFSGRQFSNSRSEMNVSTLELGDSALYLCASSDIPEKEKLFFGSGTQLSVL.

In nucleotides, the CDR3 is TGCAGTGCTAAGACTAGTTGGGGCTACAATGAGCAGTTCTTC. Translating it yields CSAKTSWGYNEQFF. The rearrangement links TRBV20-1 to TRBJ2-1; weak D call: TRBD2 (6 bases). The CDR3 extends over 14 amino acids. With 4 bases removed from V and 3 bases from J, the gap between germline ends came to 13 bases. Germline V gene lookup returns CDR1 DFQATT and CDR2 SNEGSKA (reference sequence).

The rearrangement joins TRBV20-1 to TRBJ1-1, with 10 bases fitting TRBD1. The CDR3 is 14 amino acids. V trimming: 3 bases; J trimming: 5 bases; junction bases outside the gene matches: 6. Germline loops: CDR1 DFQATT, CDR2 SNEGSKA (reference sequence). This CDR3 reads CSASRDRGLTEAFF. The CDR3 bases are TGCAGTGCTAGCCGGGACAGGGGATTGACTGAAGCTTTCTTT.

CDR3 DNA: TGTGCCAGCAGCCCGGAGGTCAGCACAGATACGCAGTATTTT. Its translation: CASSPEVSTDTQYF. The chain recombines TRBV7-3 with TRBJ2-3; D is possibly TRBD2 (5 bases). Germline V lookup: CDR1 SGHTA, CDR2 FQGTGA. The CDR3 extends over 14 amino acids. V was trimmed by 5 bases and J by 0 bases, leaving 9 bases between them.

Concerning this clonotype: Compared with germline, one end of the junction differs, possibly owing to a read error. The chain links TRBV2 to TRBJ2-3; TRBD2 agrees at 12 bases. The CDR3 spans 17 residues. Per germline, CDR1 SNHLY and CDR2 FYNNEI. CDR3 amino acids: CAGSGIKGTSGTDTQYF. As DNA, the CDR3 is TGTGCCGGCAGTGGAATAAAAGGGACTAGCGGGACAGATACGCAGTATTTT. The complete variable domain, with remaining parts taken from reference TRBV2 and TRBJ2-3, reads EPEVTQTPSHQVTQMGQEVILRCVPISNHLYFYWYRQILGQKVEFLVSFYNNEISEKSEIFDDQFSVERPDGSNFTLKIRSTKLEDSAMYFCAGSGIKGTSGTDTQYFGPGTRLTVL.

Note on this clonotype: One end of the junction varies from germline; a read error may be responsible. The chain uses TRBV5-1 and TRBJ1-5; a possible D gene is TRBD1 (5 bases). CDR1 is SGHRS, CDR2 YFSETQ, per germline. The CDR3 length is 14 residues. The CDR3 region has the DNA TGCGCCAGCAGGGCAGGGTATAGCAAACAGCCCCAGCATTTT. Amino acids: CASRAGYSKQPQHF.

The chain carries TRBV7-9 and TRBJ2-7; possible D gene TRBD2, 5 bases. V was trimmed by 1 base and J by 5 bases, leaving 12 bases between them. This CDR3 is built from 14 residues. Germline V gives CDR1 SEHNR, CDR2 FQNEAQ (reference sequence). The CDR3 DNA sequence: TGTGCCAGCAGCTTAGTGGGAGCGACCCACGAGCAGTACTTC. It specifies CASSLVGATHEQYF.

This clonotype was recorded a few times. The J gene is TRBJ2-1, the V gene TRBV29-1; tentatively, D is TRBD2 (5 bases). From germline, CDR1 is SQVTM and CDR2 ANQGSEA. V lost 7 bases and J 8 bases, leaving 15 bases between the germline ends. This CDR3 comprises 12 residues. The CDR3 is CSALTSSHEQFF. CDR3 in DNA: TGCAGCGCGCTAACTAGTTCCCATGAGCAGTTCTTC.

The genes are TRBV4-3 and TRBJ1-5; D gene uncertain. Per the germline V gene, CDR1 is LGHNA and CDR2 is YSLEER. This CDR3 is built from 18 residues. V was shortened by 0 bases and J by 4 bases, with 19 bases between the two germline ends. The CDR3 region is CASSQDTPSDSGNQPQHF. For the CDR3, the DNA is TGCGCCAGCAGCCAAGATACCCCCAGCGACTCGGGGAATCAGCCCCAGCATTTT.

This clonotype was counted a few times. The genes are TRBV6-1 and TRBJ2-7; D is possibly TRBD2 (5 bases). This CDR3 is built from 14 residues. Trimming pared 1 base from V and 6 bases from J, leaving 13 bases between. The germline V gene encodes CDR1 MNHNS and CDR2 SASEGT. The CDR3 spells CASSEGTSRGEQYF. As DNA, the CDR3 is TGTGCCAGCAGTGAAGGAACTAGTCGCGGCGAGCAGTACTTC.

CDR3 region: CASSFGLAGAKSSYNEQFF. The CDR3 DNA reads TGCGCCAGCAGCTTCGGGCTAGCGGGGGCCAAGAGCTCCTACAATGAGCAGTTCTTC. The rearrangement joins TRBV5-1 to TRBJ2-1, with 10 bases lining up with TRBD2. The germline V gene encodes CDR1 SGHRS and CDR2 YFSETQ. The CDR3 contains 19 residues. Trimming took 2 bases from V and 0 from J; bases not matched to a gene: 11.

The V and J genes are TRBV5-1 and TRBJ2-1; possibly TRBD1 for D (6 bases). Germline lookup yields CDR1 SGHRS and CDR2 YFSETQ. This CDR3 has 13 residues. Trimming removed 4 bases at V and 6 bases at J, with 11 bases between. CDR3 DNA sequence: TGCGCCAGCAGCGCCCTGGGGGCCAATGAGCAGTTCTTC. Protein product: CASSALGANEQFF. Using reference TRBV5-1 and TRBJ2-1 for the parts outside the CDR3, the full variable domain is KAGVTQTPRYLIKTRGQQVTLSCSPISGHRSVSWYQQTPGQGLQFLFEYFSETQRNKGNFPGRFSGRQFSNSRSEMNVSTLELGDSALYLCASSALGANEQFFGPGTRLTVL.

This clonotype was seen ten or more times. The CDR3 DNA is TGTGCCAGCAGCGTACGTCCGAATTCACCCCTCCACTTT. It yields the protein CASSVRPNSPLHF. The rearrangement uses TRBV9 and TRBJ1-6; D call uncertain. V shed 1 base and J shed 7 bases, with 6 bases lying between them. The CDR3 is 13 amino acids. Germline V lookup: CDR1 SGDLS, CDR2 YYNGEE.

This clonotype qualifies as medium-sized. V gene TRBV7-6 combines with J gene TRBJ2-7, with TRBD1 matching over 7 bases. The CDR3 runs 12 residues. V lost 1 base to trimming and J lost 8 bases; unmatched junction nucleotides: 2. In germline, CDR1 is SGHVS, CDR2 FNYEAQ. The CDR3 nucleotides read TGTGCCAGCAGCTTAGAGGGGGCAAAGCAGTACTTC. Amino acid sequence: CASSLEGAKQYF.

The V and J genes are TRBV11-2 and TRBJ2-1, with D perhaps matching TRBD2 (5 bases). The length of the CDR3 is 15 residues. CDR1 is SGHAT, CDR2 FQNNGV, per germline. Trimming removed 1 base from V and 0 bases from J, with 7 bases in between. The CDR3 is CASSLVRGSYNEQFF. DNA of the CDR3: TGTGCCAGCAGCTTAGTCCGGGGCTCCTACAATGAGCAGTTCTTC.

The rearrangement links TRBV12-3 or TRBV12-4 to TRBJ2-7; 7 positions agree with TRBD1. The CDR3 runs to 14 residues. The J segment lost 2 bases and the V segment lost 5 bases, leaving 6 bases of the junction unmatched. The CDR3 sequence: CASSRTGETYEQYF. CDR3 DNA: TGTGCCAGCAGTCGGACAGGTGAGACCTACGAGCAGTACTTC.